This passage covers 5 T cell receptor beta chains from one sample sequenced in a study of blood T cell repertoires in COVID-19. The repertoire was sequenced with immunoSEQ multiplex PCR; TCRdb's copy has only in-frame clones and lacks some. The sample has some 200,000 clones; approximately 89% are singletons. The sequencing input was peripheral blood. These receptors came from a man between 65 and 85 years old with acute or convalescent COVID-19.

The rearrangement links TRBV15 to TRBJ1-2, with a weak D call TRBD1 (6 bases). V was clipped by 1 base and J by 6 bases, with 21 bases between them. The CDR3 totals 17 residues. Germline values: CDR1 LNHNV, CDR2 YYDKDF (reference sequence). In DNA, the CDR3 is TGTGCCACCAGCAGAGTGTCAACCTATGAGGGGGGGCATGGCTACACCTTC. It yields the protein CATSRVSTYEGGHGYTF.

The chain is built from TRBV25-1 and TRBJ1-2; D not certain. CDR1 and CDR2 from the germline V gene are MGHDK and SYGVNS. The CDR3 contains 11 residues. Deletions cut 1 base from V and 7 bases from J, with 4 bases between. CDR3 in DNA: TGTGCCAGCAGTGAATCGAGTGGCTACACCTTC. It encodes CASSESSGYTF.

CDR3 in amino acids: CASSQRTSGGEYNEQFF. CDR3 bases: TGCGCCAGCAGCCAGAGGACTAGCGGGGGGGAATACAATGAGCAGTTCTTC. The rearrangement links TRBV4-3 to TRBJ2-1; 15 nucleotides align to TRBD2. V shed 3 bases, J shed 4 bases, and the junction held 4 bases outside the gene matches. Germline CDR1 LGHNA, CDR2 YSLEER. The CDR3 is 17 amino acids.

J is TRBJ1-1 and V is TRBV11-2, with D tentatively TRBD1 (6 bases). Germline V gene data show CDR1 as SGHAT and CDR2 as FQNNGV. The CDR3 has 13 amino acids. Trimming left V 1 base short and J 7 bases short, with 10 bases between. The CDR3 reads CASSLGGGVEAFF. In DNA, the CDR3 is TGTGCCAGCAGCTTAGGTGGGGGCGTTGAAGCTTTCTTT.

The chain uses TRBV3-1 (or the pseudogene TRBV3-2) and TRBJ1-2; D remains ambiguous. CDR3 length: 14 residues. CDR1 LGHDT and CDR2 YNNKEL come from the germline V gene (reference sequence). V was trimmed by 3 bases and J by 0 bases, leaving 8 bases between them. In DNA, the CDR3 is TGTGCCAGCAGCCACAGAAATACTAACTATGGCTACACCTTC. As protein: CASSHRNTNYGYTF.